What follows are 30 T cell receptor beta chains derived from one specimen sequenced in a study of blood T cell repertoires in COVID-19. Measured with immunoSEQ multiplex PCR; TCRdb has only the in-frame clones, and not every one. The profile covers approximately 28,000 clones, with around nine tenths appearing a single time and 5% to 6.5% taken by the ten largest. Sequencing was done on a sample of peripheral blood. These receptors came from a human donor in a cohort sampled during active COVID-19.

CDR3 sequence (DNA): TGTGCTCCGTCGGGGTCGCCCCCGCTAGGCACAGATACGCAGTATTTT. This codes for CAPSGSPPLGTDTQYF. The V call is TRBV12-5, the J call TRBJ2-3; possibly TRBD2 for D (5 bases). The CDR3 contains 16 residues. Germline lookup yields CDR1 LGHNT and CDR2 FRNRAP. Trimming cost V 11 bases and J 1 base, with 22 bases left between them.

This chain joins TRBV28 and TRBJ1-6, with D uncertain. V shed 6 bases and J shed 11 bases, with 11 bases lying between them. The CDR3 loop spans 12 amino acids. Looked up from germline, CDR1 is MDHEN and CDR2 is SYDVKM. The DNA of the CDR3 is TGTGCCAGCAGGGCACCGGGAACACCCCTCCACTTT. This encodes CASRAPGTPLHF.

The chain is built from TRBV7-3 and TRBJ2-3; 8 bases map to TRBD2. Germline V gives CDR1 SGHTA, CDR2 FQGTGA. The CDR3 has 16 amino acids. The V gene end was trimmed by 4 bases and the J gene end by 1 base; junction bases not matched to a gene: 7. The CDR3 nucleotides are TGTGCCAGCAGCTCCTTGGGCGGGGGGCGCACAGATACGCAGTATTTT. Protein sequence: CASSSLGGGRTDTQYF.

The rearrangement uses TRBV6-2 or TRBV6-3 and TRBJ2-1; 10 positions match TRBD2. After removal of 2 bases from V and 2 bases from J, the junction contained 15 bases not matched to a gene. Germline values: CDR1 MNHEY, CDR2 SVGEGT. This CDR3 contains 20 residues. The CDR3 spells CASSYEGEERGGYPYNEQFF. CDR3 coding DNA: TGTGCCAGCAGTTACGAAGGGGAGGAGCGGGGGGGATATCCCTACAATGAGCAGTTCTTC.

This rearrangement joins TRBV7-2 to TRBJ2-1; no firm D call. This CDR3 contains 13 residues. Germline V gives CDR1 SGHTA, CDR2 FQGNSA. The germline V and J ends were trimmed by 1 base and 13 bases, with 14 bases remaining between them. Here the CDR3 DNA reads TGTGCCAGCAGCTTAGGGTCTAGTCTGGGTCAGTTCTTC. It codes for CASSLGSSLGQFF.

The chain links TRBV4-3 to TRBJ1-3, with TRBD1 as a possible D gene (6 bases). V lost 4 bases to trimming and J lost 2 bases, with 12 bases between them. CDR1 and CDR2 (germline): LGHNA, YSLEER. This CDR3 is 15 amino acids long. CDR3: CASSPGGAPGNTIYF. CDR3 coding DNA: TGCGCCAGCAGCCCGGGGGGGGCCCCTGGAAACACCATATATTTT.

The chain uses TRBV19 and TRBJ2-1; TRBD1 is a possible D gene (6 bases). Germline lookup yields CDR1 LNHDA and CDR2 SQIVND (reference sequence). Trimming cost V 3 bases and J 10 bases, with 10 bases left between them. This CDR3 region has 12 residues. This CDR3 is CASSIDGGEQFF. Here the CDR3 DNA reads TGTGCCAGTAGTATCGATGGGGGCGAGCAGTTCTTC.

This chain connects TRBV24-1 to TRBJ2-5; TRBD2 matches at 12 bases. The V gene end was trimmed by 4 bases and the J gene end by 5 bases; junction bases not matched to a gene: 10. This CDR3 has 17 residues. Per the germline V gene, CDR1 is KGHDR and CDR2 is SFDVKD. For the CDR3, the DNA is TGTGCCACCAGTGAGGCTAGCGGGGGGGCAGCAGGTGAGACCCAGTACTTC. It encodes CATSEASGGAAGETQYF.

This clone appeared a few times. The gene calls are TRBV4-1 and TRBJ1-5; D is possibly TRBD1 (5 bases). CDR1 and CDR2 from the germline V gene are MGHRA and YSYEKL. CDR3 size: 16 residues. Trimming removed 0 bases at V and 7 bases at J, with 16 bases between. The CDR3 region is CASSQDSVGPGQPQHF. DNA for the CDR3: TGCGCCAGCAGCCAAGATTCGGTGGGGCCTGGACAGCCCCAGCATTTT.

The rearrangement links TRBV28 to TRBJ1-5, with D unclear. The CDR3 totals 12 residues. Germline V lookup: CDR1 MDHEN, CDR2 SYDVKM. The V and J ends lost 7 bases and 5 bases respectively, with 9 bases between them. In nucleotides, the CDR3 is TGTGCCAGCAAAAGCTACGATCAGCCCCAGCATTTT. Its translation: CASKSYDQPQHF. Using reference TRBV28 and TRBJ1-5 for the parts outside the CDR3, the full variable domain is DVKVTQSSRYLVKRTGEKVFLECVQDMDHENMFWYRQDPGLGLRLIYFSYDVKMKEKGDIPEGYSVSREKKERFSLILESASTNQTSMYLCASKSYDQPQHFGDGTRLSIL.

V is TRBV7-2 and J is TRBJ2-7; a weak D match, TRBD2 (7 bases). Germline V lookup: CDR1 SGHTA, CDR2 FQGNSA. The length of the CDR3 is 15 residues. V lost 5 bases to trimming and J lost 0 bases, with 14 bases between them. CDR3 loop: CASSGGAGSSYEQYF. The CDR3 DNA reads as TGTGCCAGCAGCGGGGGGGCAGGGAGCTCCTACGAGCAGTACTTC.

This clone was recorded only once. This chain links TRBV15 with TRBJ2-5; TRBD2 matches 13 bases. Germline V gives CDR1 LNHNV, CDR2 YYDKDF (reference sequence). The J segment lost 5 bases and the V segment lost 6 bases, leaving 9 bases of the junction unmatched. The CDR3 spans 16 residues. CDR3 sequence reads: CATSPTGTSGAETQYF. The CDR3 nucleotides read TGTGCCACCAGTCCCACCGGGACTAGCGGGGCGGAGACCCAGTACTTC. The variable domain in full, with the rest retrieved from reference TRBV15 and TRBJ2-5, is DAMVIQNPRYQVTQFGKPVTLSCSQTLNHNVMYWYQQKSSQAPKLLFHYYDKDFNNEADTPDNFQSRRPNTSFCFLDIRSPGLGDTAMYLCATSPTGTSGAETQYFGPGTRLLVL.

The V gene is TRBV5-8, the J gene TRBJ2-2, with 7 nucleotides matching TRBD1. CDR3 length: 15 residues. The germline CDR1 and CDR2 sequences are SGHTS and YDEGEE. The trim removed 0 bases at V and 1 base at J, leaving 0 bases unmatched. Here the CDR3 DNA reads TGTGCCAGCAGCTTGGGACAGGGGAACACCGGGGAGCTGTTTTTT. Its protein product is CASSLGQGNTGELFF. The variable domain in full, completed from reference TRBV5-8 and TRBJ2-2, reads EAGVTQSPTHLIKTRGQQATLRCSPISGHTSVYWYQQALGLGLQFLLWYDEGEERNRGNFPPRFSGRQFPNYSSELNVNALELEDSALYLCASSLGQGNTGELFFGEGSRLTVL.

The genes are TRBV7-3 and TRBJ2-1; 9 bases line up with TRBD1. The CDR3 is made up of 15 amino acids. The V and J ends lost 3 bases and 10 bases, in that order; junction bases with no gene match: 10. Germline CDR1 is SGHTA and CDR2 is FQGTGA. The CDR3 region is CASSFGTGIRGEQFF. The CDR3, as DNA: TGTGCCAGCAGCTTTGGGACAGGGATAAGGGGAGAGCAGTTCTTC. The full variable domain, in which reference TRBV7-3 and TRBJ2-1 provide the parts outside the CDR3, is GAGVSQTPSNKVTEKGKYVELRCDPISGHTALYWYRQSLGQGPEFLIYFQGTGAADDSGLPNDRFFAVRPEGSVSTLKIQRTERGDSAVYLCASSFGTGIRGEQFFGPGTRLTVL.

In its sample, this clone was seen once. The chain uses TRBV6-1 and TRBJ2-6; 7 bases align to TRBD1. The CDR3 is made up of 18 amino acids. Germline V gene sequence: CDR1 MNHNS, CDR2 SASEGT. The ends lost 2 bases at V and 0 bases at J; junction bases unmatched: 7. This CDR3 is CASSEKQGWYSGANVLTF. The CDR3 nucleotides read TGTGCCAGCAGTGAAAAACAGGGGTGGTACTCTGGGGCCAACGTCCTGACTTTC.

This sequence joins TRBV27 and TRBJ2-1; TRBD2 aligns across 7 bases. The V segment lost 7 bases and the J segment 5 bases; nucleotides outside the gene matches: 8. Looked up from germline, CDR1 is MNHEY and CDR2 is SMNVEV (reference sequence). The CDR3 contains 14 residues. CDR3 in DNA: TGTGCCAGCAAACTCCGGGACTACCACAATGAGCAGTTCTTC. This codes for CASKLRDYHNEQFF.

The genes are TRBV19 and TRBJ1-1, with D possibly being TRBD1 (6 bases). The CDR3 length is 13 residues. The germline CDR1 and CDR2 sequences are LNHDA and SQIVND (reference sequence). Trimming pared 8 bases from V and 5 bases from J, leaving 15 bases between. The CDR3 is CASGETGRTEAFF. The DNA of the CDR3 is TGTGCCAGTGGGGAGACAGGAAGAACTGAAGCTTTCTTT. Combining the CDR3 with reference TRBV19 and TRBJ1-1 gives the whole variable domain DGGITQSPKYLFRKEGQNVTLSCEQNLNHDAMYWYRQDPGQGLRLIYYSQIVNDFQKGDIAEGYSVSREKKESFPLTVTSAQKNPTAFYLCASGETGRTEAFFGQGTRLTVV.

The CDR3 nucleotides read TGTGCCAGCAGCTTATTTATTGCGACAGGGGGGACCGGGGAGCTGTTTTTT. This translates into CASSLFIATGGTGELFF. V usage is TRBV11-2 and J usage is TRBJ2-2; 9 bases are shared with TRBD1. The V gene end was trimmed by 2 bases and the J gene end by 5 bases; junction bases not matched to a gene: 9. Germline V gene data show CDR1 as SGHAT and CDR2 as FQNNGV. This CDR3 region has 17 residues.

The chain uses TRBV7-3 and TRBJ2-7, with 7 bases identical to TRBD1. V was clipped by 0 bases and J by 2 bases; unmatched bases: 4. This CDR3 comprises 15 residues. Germline CDR1 and CDR2: SGHTA and FQGTGA. CDR3 DNA sequence: TGTGCCAGCAGCTTAACTCCCGGGACAGCCTACGAGCAGTACTTC. Amino acid sequence: CASSLTPGTAYEQYF.

The rearrangement joins TRBV9 to TRBJ2-5, with TRBD2 matching over 7 bases. After removal of 4 bases from V and 4 bases from J, the junction contained 10 bases not matched to a gene. CDR3 length equals 15 residues. In germline, CDR1 is SGDLS, CDR2 YYNGEE. The CDR3 bases are TGTGCCAGCAGCCTCCCCCCGGGGGGTCGAGAGACCCAGTACTTC. This gives the protein CASSLPPGGRETQYF.

This clone was seen a few times. CDR3 nucleotides: TGTGCCAGCAGCATGAGACAGGCGAATTCACCCCTCCACTTT. Amino acids: CASSMRQANSPLHF. This chain connects TRBV7-9 to TRBJ1-6; a possible D gene is TRBD1 (6 bases). The CDR3 totals 14 residues. Germline V lookup: CDR1 SEHNR, CDR2 FQNEAQ (reference sequence). V shed 5 bases and J shed 7 bases, with 12 bases lying between them.

The genes are TRBV6-6 and TRBJ1-2, with D uncertain. Per germline, CDR1 MNHNY and CDR2 SVGAGI (reference sequence). CDR3 length: 13 residues. V lost 2 bases and J 2 bases, leaving 6 bases between the germline ends. CDR3 sequence reads: CASSYERNYGYTF. The CDR3, as DNA: TGTGCCAGCAGTTACGAGCGGAACTATGGCTACACCTTC.

This clone was seen more than once but under ten times. The chain combines TRBV19 with TRBJ1-2, with D possibly TRBD1 on 6 matching bases. Germline lookup yields CDR1 LNHDA and CDR2 SQIVND (reference sequence). There are 13 residues in the CDR3. Trimming shortened V by 6 bases and J by 2 bases, and 10 bases separated the two germline ends. DNA of the CDR3: TGTGCCAGTAGGGACAGTCTCAACTATGGCTACACCTTC. As protein: CASRDSLNYGYTF. Looking up the rest from reference TRBV19 and TRBJ1-2 gives the full variable domain: DGGITQSPKYLFRKEGQNVTLSCEQNLNHDAMYWYRQDPGQGLRLIYYSQIVNDFQKGDIAEGYSVSREKKESFPLTVTSAQKNPTAFYLCASRDSLNYGYTFGSGTRLTVV.

For the CDR3, the DNA is TGTGCCAGCTCATCTAGACTAAACCCAGGGCCGGAGGGCAAAAACATTCAGTACTTC. Translated, it gives CASSSRLNPGPEGKNIQYF. The chain recombines TRBV18 with TRBJ2-4; perhaps TRBD2 as D (6 bases). V lost 5 bases and J 3 bases, leaving 26 bases between the germline ends. This CDR3 has 19 residues. Per germline, CDR1 KGHSH and CDR2 LQKENI.

The genes are TRBV6-6 and TRBJ2-2; 7 nucleotides align to TRBD1. Trimming took 11 bases from V and 1 from J; bases not matched to a gene: 4. Germline-derived CDR1 and CDR2 are MNHNY and SVGAGI (reference sequence). CDR3 size: 13 residues. The CDR3 loop is CAAAGGNTGELFF. The CDR3 DNA reads TGTGCCGCGGCAGGGGGGAACACCGGGGAGCTGTTTTTT.

The chain combines TRBV12-3 or TRBV12-4 with TRBJ2-7, with D possibly TRBD2 on 5 matching bases. Trimming cost V 7 bases and J 6 bases, with 16 bases left between them. This CDR3 has 13 amino acids. CDR3 protein: CASTTDSSVEQYF. Written as DNA, the CDR3 is TGTGCCAGCACCACGGACTCGAGCGTCGAGCAGTACTTC.

This chain joins TRBV7-8 and TRBJ2-5; 9 positions agree with TRBD2. The germline CDR1 and CDR2 sequences are SGHVS and FQNEAQ. Losses at the gene ends were 1 base for V and 3 bases for J; bases not matched to a gene: 6. The CDR3 covers 16 residues. The CDR3 region is CASSLELAGVKETQYF. DNA of the CDR3: TGTGCCAGCAGCTTAGAACTAGCGGGCGTTAAAGAGACCCAGTACTTC.

This rearrangement joins TRBV4-2 to TRBJ2-7; the match to TRBD1 covers 10 bases. Trimming removed 0 bases from V and 3 bases from J; junction bases left unmatched: 8. This CDR3 has 17 amino acids. Per germline, CDR1 LGHNA and CDR2 YNFKEQ. The CDR3 DNA is TGTGCCAGCAGCCAAGAGGCGGACAGGGGGACGGGCTACGAGCAGTACTTC. It specifies CASSQEADRGTGYEQYF.

The chain is built from TRBV29-1 and TRBJ2-1; 9 bases fit TRBD1. There are 16 residues in the CDR3. Per germline, CDR1 SQVTM and CDR2 ANQGSEA. Trimming removed 6 bases from V and 3 bases from J; junction bases left unmatched: 12. The DNA of the CDR3 is TGCAGCGTCCAGGGACAGGGAATAGCGGGCTACAATGAGCAGTTCTTC. It encodes CSVQGQGIAGYNEQFF.

The chain carries TRBV19 and TRBJ2-5; possible D gene TRBD1, 6 bases. Germline CDR1 reads LNHDA; CDR2 reads SQIVND (reference sequence). The CDR3 has 13 residues. Trimming cost V 6 bases and J 7 bases, with 15 bases left between them. The CDR3 nucleotides are TGTGCCAGTAGCAGGGGCAACGAAGGGACCCAGTACTTC. This translates into CASSRGNEGTQYF.